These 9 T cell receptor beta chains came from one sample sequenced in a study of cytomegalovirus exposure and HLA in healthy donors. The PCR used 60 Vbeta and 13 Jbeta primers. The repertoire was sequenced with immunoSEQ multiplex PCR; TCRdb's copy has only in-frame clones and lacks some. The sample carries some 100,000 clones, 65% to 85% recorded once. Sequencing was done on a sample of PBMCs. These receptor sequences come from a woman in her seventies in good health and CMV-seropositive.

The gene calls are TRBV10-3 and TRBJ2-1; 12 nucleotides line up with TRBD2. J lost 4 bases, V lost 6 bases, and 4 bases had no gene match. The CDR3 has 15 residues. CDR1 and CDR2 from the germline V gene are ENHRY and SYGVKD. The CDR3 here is CAIRAGTSGYNEQFF. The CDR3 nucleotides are TGTGCCATCAGGGCCGGGACTAGCGGGTACAATGAGCAGTTCTTC.

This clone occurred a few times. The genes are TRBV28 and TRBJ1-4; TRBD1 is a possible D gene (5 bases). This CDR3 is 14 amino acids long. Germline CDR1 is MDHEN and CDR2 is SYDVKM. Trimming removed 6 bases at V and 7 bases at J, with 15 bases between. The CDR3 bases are TGTGCCAGCAGCCCACAGGATTTGCGTGAAAAACTGTTTTTT. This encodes CASSPQDLREKLFF. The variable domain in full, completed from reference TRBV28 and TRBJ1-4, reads DVKVTQSSRYLVKRTGEKVFLECVQDMDHENMFWYRQDPGLGLRLIYFSYDVKMKEKGDIPEGYSVSREKKERFSLILESASTNQTSMYLCASSPQDLREKLFFGSGTQLSVL.

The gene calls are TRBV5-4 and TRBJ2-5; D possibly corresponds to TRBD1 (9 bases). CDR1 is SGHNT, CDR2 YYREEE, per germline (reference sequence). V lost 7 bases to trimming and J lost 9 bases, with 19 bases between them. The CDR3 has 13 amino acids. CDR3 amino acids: CASRSGDREAQYF. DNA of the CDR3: TGTGCCAGCCGTAGCGGGGACAGGGAGGCCCAGTACTTC.

CDR3 nucleotide sequence: TGCGCCAGCAGCCAAGTGGGACAGGGGCCTGCCGGAAACACCATATATTTT. This encodes CASSQVGQGPAGNTIYF. The chain carries TRBV4-1 and TRBJ1-3; TRBD1 matches at 10 bases. CDR3 size: 17 residues. Per germline, CDR1 MGHRA and CDR2 YSYEKL. With 1 base clipped from V and 4 bases from J, the junction kept 7 bases outside the gene matches.

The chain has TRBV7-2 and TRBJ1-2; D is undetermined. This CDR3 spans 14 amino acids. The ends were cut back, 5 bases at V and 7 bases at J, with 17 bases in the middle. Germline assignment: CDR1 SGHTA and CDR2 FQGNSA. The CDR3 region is CASSAEPGPGGYTF. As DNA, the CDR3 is TGTGCCAGCAGCGCCGAGCCTGGTCCCGGTGGCTACACCTTC.

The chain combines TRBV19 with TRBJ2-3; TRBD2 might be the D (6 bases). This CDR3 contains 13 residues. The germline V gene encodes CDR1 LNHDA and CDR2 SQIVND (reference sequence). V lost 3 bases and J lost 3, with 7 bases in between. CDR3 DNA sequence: TGTGCCAGTAGTATTGGAGGGACAGATACGCAGTATTTT. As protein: CASSIGGTDTQYF.

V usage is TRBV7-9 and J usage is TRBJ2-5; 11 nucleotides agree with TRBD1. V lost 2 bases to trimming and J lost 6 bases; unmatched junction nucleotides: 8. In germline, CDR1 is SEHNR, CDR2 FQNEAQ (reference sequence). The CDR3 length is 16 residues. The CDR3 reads CASSLSGTGGEKTQYF. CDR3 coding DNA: TGTGCCAGCAGCTTAAGTGGGACAGGGGGAGAAAAGACCCAGTACTTC.

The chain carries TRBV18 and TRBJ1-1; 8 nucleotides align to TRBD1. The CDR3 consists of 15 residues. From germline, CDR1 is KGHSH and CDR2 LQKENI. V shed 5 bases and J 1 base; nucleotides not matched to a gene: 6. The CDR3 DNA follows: TGTGCCAGCTCAAGAGTGACAGGGGCGAACACTGAAGCTTTCTTT. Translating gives CASSRVTGANTEAFF.

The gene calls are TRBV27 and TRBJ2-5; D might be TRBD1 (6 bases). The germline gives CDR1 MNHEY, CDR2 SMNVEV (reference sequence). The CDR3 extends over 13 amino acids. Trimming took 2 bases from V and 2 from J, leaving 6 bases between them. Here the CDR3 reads CASSLGTQETQYF. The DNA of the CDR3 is TGTGCCAGCAGTTTAGGGACACAAGAGACCCAGTACTTC.